The present T cell receptor beta chain was sequenced within a study of T cell responses to AZD1222 COVID-19 vaccine (dated by TCRdb to about 2021). For context, the study as a whole: A total of 230 to 250 trial participants underwent TCR sequencing, of whom some 210 received two doses of AZD1222 and about 25 received two doses of the MenACWY control vaccine. Trial participants were enrolled by age into subgroups of 18-55, 56-69 and 70-plus years, and around 150, 28 and 57 TCR-sequenced participants, respectively, were included in these subgroups. The research as a whole found: Most participants were white British and females outnumbered males, and the authors suggested that clonal diversity may have been underestimated. No day 14 peak-response samples were available, so repertoires were characterized only after the peak T cell response. The 56-69-year group was small, and its depth increase did not reach significance, likely because of low power. The vaccine-associated CD4 TCRs covered the entire spike protein, and the dominant responses fell in regions 160-218 and 743-854. Conclusions about previously exposed vaccinees are limited, since just a handful of AZD1222 recipients were seropositive for SARS-CoV-2 at baseline. After two AZD1222 doses, spike-specific TCR breadth and depth were significantly higher than at day 0 and than in MenACWY recipients. Reportedly, almost half of the unique spike-specific TCRs recognized epitopes lying outside the regions that are mutated in the B.1.351 and B.1.1.7 variants.

About this clone: Its antigen remains unidentified. No base quality information exists; no much larger clone differs at one position.

The label giving this sample's time point can be read as: about 28 days (+/-7) after the second vaccine dose. Because spike-specific TCR depth and breadth did not differ between the two schedules, AZD1222 recipients who got a second dose at roughly 4 weeks were pooled with those who got a second dose at roughly 12 weeks. Vaccinee samples were obtained from the UK trials COV001 and COV002, which included a single-blind randomized controlled phase 2/3 trial of AZD1222 (ChAdOx1 nCoV-19) in healthy adults. Trial participant PBMC samples were collected at day 0 and day 28 after the second dose for TCRbeta chain sequencing. Taken from the germline V gene (reference sequence), the CDR1 and CDR2 loops are SEHNR and FQNEAQ. The V end loses 3 bases and the J end loses 4 bases, and a stretch of 12 bases separates them. The CDR3, from cysteine to phenylalanine, totals 14 residues. Just the 42-base CDR3 DNA is kept, in frame starting at base 1.

The CDR3 regions of human TCRbeta chains were subjected to immunosequencing. The study's own analysis went as follows. Repertoire TCRs were checked for matches against a reference library of SARS-CoV-2-specific TCRs that had been generated using the MIRA antigen-specificity platform. Breadth meant the fraction of unique TCRs that were SARS-CoV-2-associated, whereas depth meant the fraction of total T cells that were SARS-CoV-2-associated. Each spike-specific TCR was assigned to its reactive spike region and to a CD4 or CD8 class using the MIRA data. Log10-transformed breadth and depth values were compared by one-way ANOVA with Sidak's multiple comparisons tests. TCRdb holds this immuneACCESS table with in-frame rearrangements only. Some clones are missing; in checked studies, unresolved V genes explain under half, and the rest has no known cause. V and J calls and clone size follow that table, whereas D and trimming were derived from the DNA. The sample yields approximately 110,000 clones; over 80% were counted once. The ten largest clones capture around 8.2% of the sample.

This TCR was recovered from an adult who received the AZD1222 COVID-19 vaccine. This sample comprised peripheral blood, obtained 28 days after the second AZD1222 dose. The rearranged segments are TRBV7-9 and TRBJ1-1; the D gene lacks a confident call. The CDR3 protein sequence reads: CASSFAKDGTEAFF. The nucleotide sequence is given as TGTGCCAGCAGCTTTGCTAAGGACGGCACTGAAGCTTTCTTT.